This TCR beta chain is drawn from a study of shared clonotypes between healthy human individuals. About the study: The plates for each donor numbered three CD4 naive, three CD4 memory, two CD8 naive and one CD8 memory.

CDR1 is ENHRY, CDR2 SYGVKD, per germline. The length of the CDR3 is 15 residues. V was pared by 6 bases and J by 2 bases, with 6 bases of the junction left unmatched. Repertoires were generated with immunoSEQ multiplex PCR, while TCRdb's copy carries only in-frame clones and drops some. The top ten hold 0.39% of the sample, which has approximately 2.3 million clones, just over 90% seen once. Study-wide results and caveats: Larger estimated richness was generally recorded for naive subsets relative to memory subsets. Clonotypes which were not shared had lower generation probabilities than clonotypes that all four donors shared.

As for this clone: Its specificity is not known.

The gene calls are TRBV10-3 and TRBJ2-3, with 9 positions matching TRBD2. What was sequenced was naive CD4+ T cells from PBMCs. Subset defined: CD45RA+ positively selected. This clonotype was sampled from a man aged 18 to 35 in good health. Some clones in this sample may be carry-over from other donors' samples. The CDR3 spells CAISVSGSHTDTQYF. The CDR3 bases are TGTGCCATCAGCGTTAGCGGGAGCCACACAGATACGCAGTATTTT.